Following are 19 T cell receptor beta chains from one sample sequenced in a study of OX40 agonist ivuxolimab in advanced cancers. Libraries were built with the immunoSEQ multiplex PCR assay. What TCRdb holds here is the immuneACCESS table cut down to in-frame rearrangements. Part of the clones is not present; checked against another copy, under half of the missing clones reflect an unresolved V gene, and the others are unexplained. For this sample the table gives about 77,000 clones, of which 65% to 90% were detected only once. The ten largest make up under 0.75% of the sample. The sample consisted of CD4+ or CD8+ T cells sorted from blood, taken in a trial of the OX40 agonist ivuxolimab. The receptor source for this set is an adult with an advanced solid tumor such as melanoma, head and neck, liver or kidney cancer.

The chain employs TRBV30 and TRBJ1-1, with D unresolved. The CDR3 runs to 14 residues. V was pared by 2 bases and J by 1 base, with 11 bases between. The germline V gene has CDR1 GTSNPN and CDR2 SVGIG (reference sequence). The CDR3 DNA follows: TGTGCCTGGAGTAATCCCGCCTCGAACACTGAAGCTTTCTTT. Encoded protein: CAWSNPASNTEAFF. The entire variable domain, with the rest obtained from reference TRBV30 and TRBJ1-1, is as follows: SQTIHQWPATLVQPVGSPLSLECTVEGTSNPNLYWYRQAAGRGLQLLFYSVGIGQISSEVPQNLSASRPQDRQFILSSKKLLLSDSGFYLCAWSNPASNTEAFFGQGTRLTVV.

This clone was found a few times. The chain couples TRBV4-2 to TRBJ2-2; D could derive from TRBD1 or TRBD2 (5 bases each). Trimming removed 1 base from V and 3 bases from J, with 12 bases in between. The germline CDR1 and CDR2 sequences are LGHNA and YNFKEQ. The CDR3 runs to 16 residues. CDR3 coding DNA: TGTGCCAGCAGCCAAGGGGGCGGGTGGGACACCGGGGAGCTGTTTTTT. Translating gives CASSQGGGWDTGELFF.

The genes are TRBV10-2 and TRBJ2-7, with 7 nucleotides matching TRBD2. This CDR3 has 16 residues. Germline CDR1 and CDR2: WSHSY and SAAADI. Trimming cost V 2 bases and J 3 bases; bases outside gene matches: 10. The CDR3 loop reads CASSEALGGTNYEQYF. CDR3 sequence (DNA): TGCGCCAGCAGTGAGGCCTTGGGGGGGACGAACTACGAGCAGTACTTC.

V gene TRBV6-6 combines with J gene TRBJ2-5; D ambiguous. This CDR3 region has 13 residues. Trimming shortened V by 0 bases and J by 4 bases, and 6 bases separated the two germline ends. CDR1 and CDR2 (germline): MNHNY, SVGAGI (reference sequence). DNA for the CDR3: TGTGCCAGCAGTTACTCTTTTGGAGAGACCCAGTACTTC. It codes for CASSYSFGETQYF.

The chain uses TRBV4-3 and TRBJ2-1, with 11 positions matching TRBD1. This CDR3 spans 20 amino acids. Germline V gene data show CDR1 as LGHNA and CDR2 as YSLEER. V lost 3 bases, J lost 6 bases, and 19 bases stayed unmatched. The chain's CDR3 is CASSQGPGDRGFRYGNEQFF. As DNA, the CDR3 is TGCGCCAGCAGCCAGGGTCCCGGGGACAGGGGGTTCAGATATGGCAATGAGCAGTTCTTC.

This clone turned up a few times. CDR3 nucleotide sequence: TGTGCCTGGAGTAGTCAGGAGGGGAGCCAGCCCCAGCATTTT. This gives the protein CAWSSQEGSQPQHF. This chain links TRBV30 with TRBJ1-5, with D tentatively TRBD1 (5 bases). V was shortened by 2 bases and J by 7 bases, with 15 bases between the two germline ends. CDR3 length: 14 amino acids. CDR1 GTSNPN and CDR2 SVGIG come from the germline V gene (reference sequence). The whole variable domain, filled in from reference TRBV30 and TRBJ1-5, reads SQTIHQWPATLVQPVGSPLSLECTVEGTSNPNLYWYRQAAGRGLQLLFYSVGIGQISSEVPQNLSASRPQDRQFILSSKKLLLSDSGFYLCAWSSQEGSQPQHFGDGTRLSIL.

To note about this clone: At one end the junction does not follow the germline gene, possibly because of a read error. CDR3 bases: TGTGCTAGCAGCTTAGTAGGGACTGACATTTACCCCTCGGGTAGCAATCAGCCCCAGCATTTT. Translated: CASSLVGTDIYPSGSNQPQHF. The chain employs TRBV7-7 and TRBJ1-5; a weak D match, TRBD1 (5 bases). This CDR3 has 21 residues. Germline CDR1 and CDR2: SSHAT and FNYEAQ (reference sequence).

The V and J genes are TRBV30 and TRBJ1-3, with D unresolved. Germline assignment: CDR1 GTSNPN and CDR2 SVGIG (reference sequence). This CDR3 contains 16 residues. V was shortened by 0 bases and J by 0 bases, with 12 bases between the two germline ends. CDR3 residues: CAWSVRRPLSGNTIYF. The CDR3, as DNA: TGTGCCTGGAGTGTACGAAGGCCCCTCTCTGGAAACACCATATATTTT.

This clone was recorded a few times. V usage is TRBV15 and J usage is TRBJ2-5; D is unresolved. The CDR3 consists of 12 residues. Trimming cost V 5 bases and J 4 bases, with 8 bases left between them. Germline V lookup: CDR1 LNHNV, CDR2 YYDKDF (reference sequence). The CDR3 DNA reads TGTGCCACCAGCCGTCGGATAGAGACCCAGTACTTC. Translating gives CATSRRIETQYF.

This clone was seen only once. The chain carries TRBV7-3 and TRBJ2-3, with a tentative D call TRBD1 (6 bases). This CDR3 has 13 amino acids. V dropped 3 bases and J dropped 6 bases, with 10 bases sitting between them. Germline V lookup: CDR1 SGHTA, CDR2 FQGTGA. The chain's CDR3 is CASSLGAGDTQYF. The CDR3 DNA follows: TGTGCCAGCAGCTTGGGGGCTGGGGATACGCAGTATTTT.

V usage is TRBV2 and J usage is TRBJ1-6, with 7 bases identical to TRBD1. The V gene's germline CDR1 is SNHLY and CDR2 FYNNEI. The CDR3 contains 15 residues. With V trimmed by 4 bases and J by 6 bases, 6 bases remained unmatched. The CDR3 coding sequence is TGTGCCAGCAGTGTAGGGACAGCACCTAATTCACCCCTCCACTTT. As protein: CASSVGTAPNSPLHF.

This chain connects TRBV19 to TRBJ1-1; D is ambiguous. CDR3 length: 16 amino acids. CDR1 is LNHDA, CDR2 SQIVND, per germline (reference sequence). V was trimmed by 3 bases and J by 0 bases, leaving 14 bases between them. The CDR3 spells CASSMPMWQVNTEAFF. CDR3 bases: TGTGCCAGTAGTATGCCCATGTGGCAGGTGAACACTGAAGCTTTCTTT.

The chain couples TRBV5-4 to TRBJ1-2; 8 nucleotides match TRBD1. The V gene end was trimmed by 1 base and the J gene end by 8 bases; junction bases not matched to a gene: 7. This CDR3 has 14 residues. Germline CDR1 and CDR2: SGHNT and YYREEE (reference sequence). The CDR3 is CASSLKDRVQGYTF. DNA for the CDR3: TGTGCCAGCAGCTTGAAGGACAGGGTGCAGGGCTACACCTTC.

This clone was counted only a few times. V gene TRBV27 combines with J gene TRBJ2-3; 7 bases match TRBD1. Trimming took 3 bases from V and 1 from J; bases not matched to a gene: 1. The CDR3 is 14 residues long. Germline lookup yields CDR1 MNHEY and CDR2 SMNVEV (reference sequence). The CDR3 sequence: CASSFTGGTDTQYF. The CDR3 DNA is TGTGCCAGCAGTTTTACAGGGGGCACAGATACGCAGTATTTT.

CDR3 sequence: CASSPHGAWGNSPLHF. CDR3 bases: TGTGCCAGCAGCCCGCACGGGGCCTGGGGGAATTCACCCCTCCACTTT. The chain employs TRBV5-4 and TRBJ1-6, with D perhaps TRBD1 (5 bases). CDR3 length: 16 amino acids. V gave up 4 bases and J gave up 7 bases, with 18 bases separating them. CDR1 and CDR2 from the germline V gene are SGHNT and YYREEE (reference sequence).

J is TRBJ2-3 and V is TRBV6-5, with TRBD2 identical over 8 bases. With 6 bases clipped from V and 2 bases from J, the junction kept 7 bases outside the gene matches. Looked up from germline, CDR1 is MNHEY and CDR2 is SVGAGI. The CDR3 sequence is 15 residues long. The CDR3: CASSRPGGPTDTQYF. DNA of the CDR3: TGTGCCAGCAGCCGACCGGGAGGGCCCACAGATACGCAGTATTTT.

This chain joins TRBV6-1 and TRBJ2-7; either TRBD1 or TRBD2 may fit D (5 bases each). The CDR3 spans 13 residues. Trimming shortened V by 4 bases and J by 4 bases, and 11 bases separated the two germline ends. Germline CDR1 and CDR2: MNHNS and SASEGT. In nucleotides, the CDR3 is TGTGCCAGCAGTGCGGGACCCGAATACGAGCAGTACTTC. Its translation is CASSAGPEYEQYF.

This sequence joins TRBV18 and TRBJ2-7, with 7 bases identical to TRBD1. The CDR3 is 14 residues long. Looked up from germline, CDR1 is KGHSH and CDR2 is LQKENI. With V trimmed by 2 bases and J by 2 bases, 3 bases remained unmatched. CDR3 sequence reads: CASSPSTGAYEQYF. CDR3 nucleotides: TGTGCCAGCTCACCAAGTACAGGGGCCTACGAGCAGTACTTC.

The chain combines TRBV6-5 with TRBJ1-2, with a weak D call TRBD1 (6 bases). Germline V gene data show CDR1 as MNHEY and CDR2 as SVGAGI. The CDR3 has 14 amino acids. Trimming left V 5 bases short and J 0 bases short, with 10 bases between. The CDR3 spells CASSTRDTNYGYTF. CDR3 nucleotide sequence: TGTGCCAGCAGTACCCGGGACACTAACTATGGCTACACCTTC.